This T cell receptor beta chain was sequenced for a study of blood T cell repertoires in COVID-19. Study-wide background: COVID-19 samples, acute and convalescent, were from the United States, Italy and Spain.

CDR3 length: 16 amino acids. V lost 4 bases, J lost 8 bases, and 20 bases lay in between. Per germline, CDR1 SEHNR and CDR2 FQNEAQ (reference sequence). Original data processing: Amplification of reference gene primers was used by the study to estimate nucleated cell counts. The method was immunoSEQ multiplex PCR; TCRdb's version includes in-frame clones alone and lacks a portion of them. V, J and clone size were drawn from that table, and D and trimming were deduced from the DNA. Among some 200,000 clones listed, 84% were seen once. The chain combines TRBV7-9 with TRBJ1-4, with D possibly being TRBD1 (6 bases). Sequences were obtained from peripheral blood. The sequence came from a woman aged 80 or older with active or convalescent COVID-19. The CDR3 DNA sequence: TGTGCCAGCAGCTCAATCTTGACAGGAGGAGGCGAAAAACTGTTTTTT. Its translation is CASSSILTGGGEKLFF. Looking up the rest from reference TRBV7-9 and TRBJ1-4 gives the full variable domain: DTGVSQNPRHKITKRGQNVTFRCDPISEHNRLYWYRQTLGQGPEFLTYFQNEAQLEKSRLLSDRFSAERPKGSFSTLEIQRTEQGDSAMYLCASSSILTGGGEKLFFGSGTQLSVL.